This T cell receptor beta chain was observed in a study of beta chain features in type 1 diabetes. This clone showed up just a few times. Trimming stripped 2 bases from V and 4 bases from J, with 14 bases between. The CDR3 length is 15 residues. From germline, CDR1 is MDHEN and CDR2 SYDVKM. Expressed TCRB transcripts were sequenced because the entire RNA isolate underwent reverse transcription. The protocol was immunoSEQ multiplex PCR, while the TCRdb copy is restricted to in-frame clones and leaves out a portion. The sample shows 680,000 or so clones, 15% to 18% of them seen only once. V gene TRBV28 combines with J gene TRBJ1-1; D gene unclear. The TCR originated in a man aged 18 to 30 in good health. Source material: naive CD4+ T cells from blood. The CDR3 DNA reads TGTGCCAGCAGTTTAGAGGCCCTTGGTAGCACTGAAGCTTTCTTT. Protein product: CASSLEALGSTEAFF.